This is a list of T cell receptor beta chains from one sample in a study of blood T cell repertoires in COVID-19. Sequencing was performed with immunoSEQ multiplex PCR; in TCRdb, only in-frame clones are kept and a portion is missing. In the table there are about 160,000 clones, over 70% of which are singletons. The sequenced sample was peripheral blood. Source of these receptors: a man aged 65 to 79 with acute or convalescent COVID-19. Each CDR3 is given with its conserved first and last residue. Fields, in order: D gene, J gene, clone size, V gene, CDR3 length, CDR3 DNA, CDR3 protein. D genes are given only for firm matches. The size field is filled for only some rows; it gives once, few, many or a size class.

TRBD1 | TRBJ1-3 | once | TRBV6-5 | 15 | TGTGCCAGCAGGCCTACAGGGGGCTCTGGAAACACCATATATTTT | CASRPTGGSGNTIYF
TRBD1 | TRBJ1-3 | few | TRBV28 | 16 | TGTGCCAGCAGTGGAACATGGGACAGGGGGGGAAACACCATATATTTT | CASSGTWDRGGNTIYF
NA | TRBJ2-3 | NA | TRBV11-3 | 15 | TGTGCCACCGTGGACGTAGGGGAAGGGTCAGATACGCAGTATTTT | CATVDVGEGSDTQYF
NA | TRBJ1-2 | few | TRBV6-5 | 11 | TGTGCCAGCAGGGACTCGGCTGGCTACACCTTC | CASRDSAGYTF
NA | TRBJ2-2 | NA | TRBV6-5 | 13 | TGTGCCATTAGGGTGGGGGGTTCCGGGGAGCTGTTTTTT | CAIRVGGSGELFF
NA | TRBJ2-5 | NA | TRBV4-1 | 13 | TGCGCCAGCAGCCAACGACAGCAAGAGACCCAGTACTTC | CASSQRQQETQYF
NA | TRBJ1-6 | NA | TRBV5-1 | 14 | TGCGCCAGCAGGAGGGCAGACTATAATTCACCCCTCCACTTT | CASRRADYNSPLHF
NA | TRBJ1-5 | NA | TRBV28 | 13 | TGTGCCAGCAGCGAGTATAGCAATCAGCCCCAGCATTTT | CASSEYSNQPQHF
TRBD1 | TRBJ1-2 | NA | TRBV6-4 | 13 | TGTGCCAGCAGTGATTCAGGGGGCTGGGGCTACACCTTC | CASSDSGGWGYTF
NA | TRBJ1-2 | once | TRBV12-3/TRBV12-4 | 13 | TGTGCCAGCAGTTTGGTCAGGGTCGGCGGCTACACCTTC | CASSLVRVGGYTF
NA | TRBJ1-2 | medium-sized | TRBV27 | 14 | TGTGCCAGCAGTCCCACCATAACGGGAACTGGCTACACCTTC | CASSPTITGTGYTF
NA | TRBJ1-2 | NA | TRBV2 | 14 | TGTGCCAGCAGAGTGGGGGGGGATCTCTATGGCTACACCTTC | CASRVGGDLYGYTF
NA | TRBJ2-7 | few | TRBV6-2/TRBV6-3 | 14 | TGTGCCAGCAGTGGGGGCTTACCCCTCTACGAGCAGTACTTC | CASSGGLPLYEQYF
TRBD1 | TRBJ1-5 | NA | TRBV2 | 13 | TGTGCCAGCACAGGGGGTGACAATCAGCCCCAGCATTTT | CASTGGDNQPQHF
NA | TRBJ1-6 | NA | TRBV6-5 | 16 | TGTGCCAGCAGTTACCTCCGGGAACTGGGGAATTCACCCCTCCACTTT | CASSYLRELGNSPLHF
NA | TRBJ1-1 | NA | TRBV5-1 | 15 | TGCGCCAGCAGCCGGGGTACCGGGATGAACACTGAAGCTTTCTTT | CASSRGTGMNTEAFF
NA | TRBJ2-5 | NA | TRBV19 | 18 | TGTGCCAGTAGGGAAGACTTGTGTAGGTATCAAACTCAAGAGACCCAGTACTTC | CASREDLCRYQTQETQYF
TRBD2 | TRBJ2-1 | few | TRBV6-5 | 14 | TGTGCCAGCAGCTTGTACAGCGGGGGCAATGAGCAGTTCTTC | CASSLYSGGNEQFF
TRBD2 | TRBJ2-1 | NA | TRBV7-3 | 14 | TGTGCCAGCAGCCCGGGGACTAGCTGGGCTGAGCAGTTCTTC | CASSPGTSWAEQFF
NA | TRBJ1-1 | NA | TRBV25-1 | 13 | TGTGCCAGCAGTGGGCAGTTCTCCGAGGAGGCTTTCTTT | CASSGQFSEEAFF
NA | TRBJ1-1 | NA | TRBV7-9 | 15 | TGTGCCAGCAGCTTGGGAGGACTGATGAACACTGAAGCTTTCTTT | CASSLGGLMNTEAFF
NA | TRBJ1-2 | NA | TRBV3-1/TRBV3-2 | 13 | TGTGCCAGCAGCTCAACAGGGTCGGATGGCTACACCTTC | CASSSTGSDGYTF
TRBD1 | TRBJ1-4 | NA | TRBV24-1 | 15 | TGTGCCACCAGTGACCCTACAGGGGCCGAAAGAAAACTGTTTTTT | CATSDPTGAERKLFF
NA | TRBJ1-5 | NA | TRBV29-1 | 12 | TGCAGCGTTTCCGGGGGCAATCAGCCCCAGCATTTT | CSVSGGNQPQHF
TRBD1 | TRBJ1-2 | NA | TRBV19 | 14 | TGTGCCAGTAGTACCTTAACAGGGGACTATGGCTACACCTTC | CASSTLTGDYGYTF